This T cell receptor (beta chain) was found in a study of blood T cells in healthy people across ages. CDR1 is LNHNV, CDR2 YYDKDF, per germline (reference sequence). V lost 0 bases, J lost 7 bases, and 4 bases lay in between. This CDR3 comprises 12 residues. Isolated per sample were at least 7 million PBMCs. Extraction of total RNA produced a minimum of 5 micrograms from each sample. Overall study findings and caveats: The CMV status of each donor remained undetermined, and this could have confounded shifts in expanded clonotypes.

Points on this clonotype: The target antigen is unknown.

A second roughly 6 to 11 cycle PCR used barcoded and J-beta primers. Each cDNA molecule was tagged by a template-switch adaptor that had 12 random nucleotides. Via MiXCR, TCRdb re-called the 5' RACE reads, giving one row per CDR3 protein. The repertoire consists of 700,000 or so distinct CDR3 sequences, with around 41% occurring once and the leading ten covering around 30%. V usage is TRBV15 and J usage is TRBJ2-4; D remains unclear. Sequencing was carried out using blood. The TCR sequence derives from an older man in good health. The CDR3 spells CATSRDANIQYF. The CDR3 DNA follows: TGTGCCACCAGCAGAGATGCGAACATTCAGTACTTC.